The 29 T cell receptor beta chains listed next were all sequenced from one sample in a study of blood T cell repertoires in COVID-19. Repertoires were generated with immunoSEQ multiplex PCR, while TCRdb's copy carries only in-frame clones and drops some. The table includes over 85,000 clones, around 88% detected once. Sequencing input: peripheral blood. Receptors originate from a man in his 60s with acute or convalescent COVID-19.

The chain carries TRBV6-6 and TRBJ2-1; TRBD2 matches 7 bases. This CDR3 comprises 14 residues. The trim removed 6 bases at V and 8 bases at J, leaving 10 bases unmatched. Per the germline V gene, CDR1 is MNHNY and CDR2 is SVGAGI (reference sequence). CDR3 nucleotides: TGTGCCAGCAGGGCGGGACTATCTATCTATGAGCAGTTCTTC. Translating it yields CASRAGLSIYEQFF.

The rearrangement joins TRBV7-2 to TRBJ1-3; D is perhaps TRBD1 (6 bases). This CDR3 spans 16 amino acids. Looked up from germline, CDR1 is SGHTA and CDR2 is FQGNSA. Between the trimmed V and J ends, which lost 0 bases and 3 bases, there was a span of 12 bases. The CDR3 coding sequence is TGTGCCAGCAGCTTAGCCGGCAGGGGATTTGGAAACACCATATATTTT. This gives the protein CASSLAGRGFGNTIYF.

The V and J genes are TRBV11-2 and TRBJ1-1; weak D call: TRBD1 (6 bases). This CDR3 is built from 15 residues. The V end lost 5 bases, the J end lost 1 base, and 14 bases lay between the germline ends. The V gene's germline CDR1 is SGHAT and CDR2 FQNNGV. CDR3 residues: CASSARGQWNTEAFF. The DNA of the CDR3 is TGTGCCAGCAGCGCCCGGGGACAATGGAACACTGAAGCTTTCTTT.

The chain employs TRBV7-2 and TRBJ1-3; TRBD1 matches 7 bases. V was clipped by 5 bases and J by 3 bases; unmatched bases: 7. The CDR3 has 15 residues. CDR1 and CDR2 from the germline V gene are SGHTA and FQGNSA. In DNA form, the CDR3 reads TGTGCCAGCAGCGAGACACAGGGGAGTGGAAACACCATATATTTT. It specifies CASSETQGSGNTIYF.

V and J are TRBV29-1 and TRBJ1-1; TRBD1 matches 9 bases. The CDR3 length is 14 residues. V shed 6 bases and J 3 bases; nucleotides not matched to a gene: 8. Germline V gives CDR1 SQVTM, CDR2 ANQGSEA. The CDR3 DNA reads as TGCAGCGTCAATCCGGGACAGGGATACACTGAAGCTTTCTTT. It codes for CSVNPGQGYTEAFF.

This rearrangement joins TRBV19 to TRBJ1-5, with D perhaps matching TRBD1 (5 bases). The CDR3 length is 15 residues. The V end was cut by 8 bases, the J end by 0 bases, with 14 bases between. The germline gives CDR1 LNHDA, CDR2 SQIVND (reference sequence). The CDR3 region has the DNA TGTGCCAGTCTGGCAGGGTTTTATAGCAATCAGCCCCAGCATTTT. It yields the protein CASLAGFYSNQPQHF.

This clone was counted once. The chain couples TRBV2 to TRBJ2-7; D is unclear. This CDR3 has 12 amino acids. V lost 7 bases and J 1 base, leaving 8 bases between the germline ends. The V gene's germline CDR1 is SNHLY and CDR2 FYNNEI. CDR3 loop: CASKRQSYEQYF. The CDR3 coding sequence is TGTGCCAGCAAGAGGCAGTCCTACGAGCAGTACTTC.

The gene calls are TRBV12-5 and TRBJ1-3, with D uncertain. Trimming took 2 bases from V and 3 from J, leaving 8 bases between them. Germline V gene data show CDR1 as LGHNT and CDR2 as FRNRAP. The CDR3 extends over 14 amino acids. CDR3 region: CASGLSGGGNTIYF. The CDR3 region has the DNA TGTGCTAGTGGTTTGTCAGGAGGTGGAAACACCATATATTTT.

This clone was seen more than once but under ten times. This CDR3 is CASRADRGGGELFF. The DNA of the CDR3 is TGTGCCAGCAGAGCCGACAGGGGGGGCGGGGAGCTGTTTTTT. V is TRBV7-7 and J is TRBJ2-2; 9 bases are shared with TRBD1. J was trimmed by 7 bases and V by 6 bases; bases with no gene match: 6. The germline CDR1 and CDR2 sequences are SSHAT and FNYEAQ (reference sequence). The CDR3 has 14 amino acids.

This chain joins TRBV5-6 and TRBJ2-7, with a tentative D call TRBD2 (5 bases). V was shortened by 6 bases and J by 6 bases, with 10 bases between the two germline ends. The CDR3 has 11 amino acids. Germline V gene lookup returns CDR1 SGHDT and CDR2 YYEEEE. DNA for the CDR3: TGTGCCAGCACCAGACGGGGCGAGCAGTACTTC. Its translation is CASTRRGEQYF.

This sequence joins TRBV6-2 or TRBV6-3 and TRBJ1-2; TRBD1 is a possible D gene (6 bases). Looked up from germline, CDR1 is MNHEY and CDR2 is SVGEGT. There are 14 residues in the CDR3. V lost 2 bases and J lost 4, with 11 bases in between. The CDR3 DNA follows: TGTGCCAGCAGTTACAACACAGGGACCTATGGCTACACCTTC. Its protein product is CASSYNTGTYGYTF.

The chain carries TRBV7-8 and TRBJ2-1; possibly TRBD2 for D (6 bases). The V gene lost 5 bases and the J gene lost 9 bases, with 17 bases spanning the gap. The CDR3 spans 14 residues. CDR1 SGHVS and CDR2 FQNEAQ come from the germline V gene. The CDR3 loop is CASSQRATGSEQFF. The CDR3 DNA follows: TGTGCCAGCAGCCAACGGGCCACCGGGAGTGAGCAGTTCTTC.

The chain links TRBV2 to TRBJ2-7; D is possibly TRBD2 (5 bases). This CDR3 contains 15 residues. Between the trimmed V and J ends, which lost 7 bases and 2 bases, there was a span of 18 bases. Germline V gene data show CDR1 as SNHLY and CDR2 as FYNNEI. CDR3 protein: CASTVGVGVAYEQYF. CDR3 nucleotide sequence: TGTGCCAGCACGGTTGGAGTCGGGGTCGCCTACGAGCAGTACTTC. The full variable domain, rest sourced from reference TRBV2 and TRBJ2-7, is EPEVTQTPSHQVTQMGQEVILRCVPISNHLYFYWYRQILGQKVEFLVSFYNNEISEKSEIFDDQFSVERPDGSNFTLKIRSTKLEDSAMYFCASTVGVGVAYEQYFGPGTRLTVT.

This sequence joins TRBV18 and TRBJ1-6, with D perhaps matching TRBD1 (6 bases). This CDR3 contains 17 residues. With 1 base removed from V and 9 bases from J, the gap between germline ends came to 19 bases. Germline V lookup: CDR1 KGHSH, CDR2 LQKENI. Here the CDR3 reads CASSPLGTGGLGSPLHF. The CDR3 DNA reads as TGTGCCAGCTCACCACTCGGTACGGGGGGCCTGGGTTCACCCCTCCACTTT.

The V gene is TRBV2, the J gene TRBJ1-3; TRBD1 is a possible D gene (6 bases). This CDR3 region has 18 residues. Per the germline V gene, CDR1 is SNHLY and CDR2 is FYNNEI. The V and J ends lost 5 bases and 0 bases respectively, with 20 bases between them. DNA of the CDR3: TGTGCCAGCAGTCTCCTGGGGACACCGTCCCTCTCTGGAAACACCATATATTTT. As protein: CASSLLGTPSLSGNTIYF.

The gene calls are TRBV15 and TRBJ2-1, with 8 nucleotides matching TRBD2. Germline CDR1 reads LNHNV; CDR2 reads YYDKDF (reference sequence). There are 17 residues in the CDR3. The J segment lost 2 bases and the V segment lost 0 bases, leaving 6 bases of the junction unmatched. CDR3 residues: CATSRDYGGGTYNEQFF. CDR3 bases: TGTGCCACCAGCAGAGATTACGGCGGGGGGACCTACAATGAGCAGTTCTTC.

The rearrangement uses TRBV24-1 and TRBJ2-2, with 8 bases identical to TRBD2. The CDR3 totals 14 residues. Trimming at V came to 4 bases and at J to 8 bases, leaving 5 bases not matched to a gene. CDR1 and CDR2 (germline): KGHDR, SFDVKD. The CDR3: CATSERGTSGELFF. As DNA, the CDR3 is TGTGCCACCAGTGAACGCGGGACTAGTGGGGAGCTGTTTTTT.

This sequence joins TRBV24-1 and TRBJ2-3; 12 bases are shared with TRBD1. V was clipped by 3 bases and J by 6 bases; unmatched bases: 3. Germline values: CDR1 KGHDR, CDR2 SFDVKD. This CDR3 region has 15 residues. The CDR3, as DNA: TGTGCCACCAGTGATACCGGGACAGGGGGCGATACGCAGTATTTT. It encodes CATSDTGTGGDTQYF.

The V gene is TRBV5-1, the J gene TRBJ2-1, with 11 nucleotides matching TRBD2. V lost 1 base to trimming and J lost 6 bases; unmatched junction nucleotides: 3. CDR1 is SGHRS and CDR2 is YFSETQ in the germline V gene. This CDR3 has 15 residues. CDR3 in DNA: TGCGCCAGCAGCTTGACTAGCGGGAGATTCAATGAGCAGTTCTTC. Its translation: CASSLTSGRFNEQFF.

This sequence joins TRBV6-6 and TRBJ2-1, with TRBD2 matching 11 bases. From germline, CDR1 is MNHNY and CDR2 SVGAGI (reference sequence). Germline trimming cut 6 bases from V and 0 bases from J; bases unmatched to any gene: 13. The CDR3 runs 19 residues. The DNA for the CDR3 is TGTGCCAGCAGCCGACTTCCGGGACTAGCGGAGGCCTCCTACAATGAGCAGTTCTTC. The encoded protein is CASSRLPGLAEASYNEQFF.

The sample holds one count of this clone. This chain joins TRBV6-5 and TRBJ1-1; maybe TRBD1 (5 bases). V was cut by 7 bases and J by 2 bases, with 14 bases left in between. The CDR3 length is 14 residues. Per germline, CDR1 MNHEY and CDR2 SVGAGI. The CDR3 loop is CASIWGRINTEAFF. CDR3 in DNA: TGTGCCAGCATTTGGGGCAGGATAAACACTGAAGCTTTCTTT.

The chain links TRBV10-1 to TRBJ2-4, with TRBD2 identical over 7 bases. In germline, CDR1 is WNHNN, CDR2 SYGVQD (reference sequence). The length of the CDR3 is 15 residues. V shed 0 bases, J shed 3 bases, and the junction held 2 bases outside the gene matches. The chain's CDR3 is CASSESPGGKNIQYF. Written as DNA, the CDR3 is TGCGCCAGCAGTGAGTCACCGGGGGGCAAAAACATTCAGTACTTC.

The rearrangement links TRBV19 to TRBJ1-2; a possible D gene is TRBD1 (6 bases). Looked up from germline, CDR1 is LNHDA and CDR2 is SQIVND (reference sequence). This CDR3 is 13 amino acids long. V was cut by 7 bases and J by 2 bases, with 11 bases left in between. The CDR3 DNA follows: TGTGCCAGTAATAAGCAGGGGAACTATGGCTACACCTTC. The encoded protein is CASNKQGNYGYTF. The full variable domain, its missing parts supplied by reference TRBV19 and TRBJ1-2, is DGGITQSPKYLFRKEGQNVTLSCEQNLNHDAMYWYRQDPGQGLRLIYYSQIVNDFQKGDIAEGYSVSREKKESFPLTVTSAQKNPTAFYLCASNKQGNYGYTFGSGTRLTVV.

CDR3 loop: CASSDFQGALSADTQYF. The CDR3 nucleotides are TGTGCCAGCAGCGACTTCCAGGGGGCGCTTTCGGCAGATACGCAGTATTTT. This sequence joins TRBV9 and TRBJ2-3, with 8 bases matching TRBD1. The length of the CDR3 is 17 residues. Germline CDR1 SGDLS, CDR2 YYNGEE. Trimming took 3 bases from V and 4 from J; bases not matched to a gene: 13.

The V call is TRBV19, the J call TRBJ1-5; maybe TRBD1 (6 bases). CDR3 length equals 13 residues. Trimming stripped 7 bases from V and 9 bases from J, with 16 bases between. CDR1 is LNHDA, CDR2 SQIVND, per germline (reference sequence). CDR3 DNA: TGTGCCAGTACCGACGACAGGTTACTGCCCCAGCATTTT. Its translation is CASTDDRLLPQHF.

This chain joins TRBV29-1 and TRBJ1-1, with 12 nucleotides matching TRBD1. Germline V gene sequence: CDR1 SQVTM, CDR2 ANQGSEA. This CDR3 is 16 amino acids long. The V segment lost 6 bases and the J segment 4 bases; nucleotides outside the gene matches: 12. This chain's CDR3 is CSVWDRGLRERTEAFF. In nucleotides, the CDR3 is TGCAGCGTATGGGACAGGGGGCTTAGGGAACGCACTGAAGCTTTCTTT.

The rearrangement links TRBV4-3 to TRBJ2-6, with TRBD1 matching 8 bases. The CDR3 spans 19 residues. The germline gives CDR1 LGHNA, CDR2 YSLEER. V was pared by 3 bases and J by 0 bases, with 10 bases of the junction left unmatched. CDR3 in DNA: TGCGCCAGCAGCCAGGGATTGGGACAGGTCTACTCTGGGGCCAACGTCCTGACTTTC. Its translation is CASSQGLGQVYSGANVLTF.

The V call is TRBV27, the J call TRBJ2-7; D is uncertain. Per germline, CDR1 MNHEY and CDR2 SMNVEV (reference sequence). The CDR3 has 12 residues. Trimming took 4 bases from V and 3 from J, leaving 7 bases between them. CDR3 sequence reads: CASSSTSYEQYF. In nucleotides, the CDR3 is TGTGCCAGCAGTTCCACCAGCTACGAGCAGTACTTC.

This sequence joins TRBV5-1 and TRBJ2-1, with 7 bases matching TRBD1. Germline V CDR1 and CDR2: SGHRS, YFSETQ. This CDR3 is 17 amino acids long. The trim removed 5 bases at V and 2 bases at J, leaving 13 bases unmatched. The DNA of the CDR3 is TGCGCCAGCAGACAAACGGGACAGCGTCTTACCTACAATGAGCAGTTCTTC. Translation gives CASRQTGQRLTYNEQFF. Drawing the rest from reference TRBV5-1 and TRBJ2-1, the complete variable domain is KAGVTQTPRYLIKTRGQQVTLSCSPISGHRSVSWYQQTPGQGLQFLFEYFSETQRNKGNFPGRFSGRQFSNSRSEMNVSTLELGDSALYLCASRQTGQRLTYNEQFFGPGTRLTVL.